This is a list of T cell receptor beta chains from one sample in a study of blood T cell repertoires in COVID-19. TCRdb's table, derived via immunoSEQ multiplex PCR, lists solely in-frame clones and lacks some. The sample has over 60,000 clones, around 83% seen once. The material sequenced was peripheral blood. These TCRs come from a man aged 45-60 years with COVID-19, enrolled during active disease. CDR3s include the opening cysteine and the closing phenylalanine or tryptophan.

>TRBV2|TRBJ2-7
CASLRDGSSYEQYF
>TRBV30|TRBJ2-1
CAWSVPGLAKVEQFF
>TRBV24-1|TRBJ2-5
CATSDRSGRAGETQYF
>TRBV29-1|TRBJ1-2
CSVGAGSYGYTF
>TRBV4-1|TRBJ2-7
CASSRGGIRQGTDEQYF
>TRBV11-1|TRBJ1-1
CASSSLQSEVSEAFF
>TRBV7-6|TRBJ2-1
CASSLRLAGGPGNEQFF
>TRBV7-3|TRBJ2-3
CASSLTSGGDTQYF
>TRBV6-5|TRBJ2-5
CASSHRDRRETQYF
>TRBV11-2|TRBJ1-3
CASSQDRGQGTIYF
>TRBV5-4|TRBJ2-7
CASSPGTAYEQYF
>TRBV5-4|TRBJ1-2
CASSLEGTGFGYTF
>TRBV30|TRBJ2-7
CAWGHSGAYEQYF
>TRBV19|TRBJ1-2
CASSQSPGVNYGYTF
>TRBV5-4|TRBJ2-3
CASSLDAGGLYTQYF
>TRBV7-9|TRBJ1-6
CASSSSRDSPLHF
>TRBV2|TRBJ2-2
CASSLRDRVDTGELFF
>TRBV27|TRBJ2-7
CASSISAGGSSYEQYF
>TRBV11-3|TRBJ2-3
CASSFGLADTDTQYF
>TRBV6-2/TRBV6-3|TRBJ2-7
CASSYPGGGEQYF
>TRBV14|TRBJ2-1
CASSQDLALAPHNEQFF
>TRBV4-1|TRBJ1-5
CASSQVNLVGGNQPQHF
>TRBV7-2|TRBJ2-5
CASSLTGGGYQETQYF
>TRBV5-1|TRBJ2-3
CASSLAGTSGRVSTDTQYF
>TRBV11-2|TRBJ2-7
CASSLDSVYEQYF
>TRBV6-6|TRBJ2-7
CASRPGQGRDEQYF
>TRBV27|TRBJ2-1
CASSLFPGGPHEQFF
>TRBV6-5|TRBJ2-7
CASSWAATYEQYF
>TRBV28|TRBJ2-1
CASSLLSADNEQFF
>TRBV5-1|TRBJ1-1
CASRRQEETEAFF
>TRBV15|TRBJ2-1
CATSRGGSSEHNEQFF
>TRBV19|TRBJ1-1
CASTRRGMNTEAFF
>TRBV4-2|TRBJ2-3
CASSQPGAGSDTQYF
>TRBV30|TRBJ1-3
CAWSGDRVGTGNTIYF
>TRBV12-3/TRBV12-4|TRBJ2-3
CATERSTDTQYF
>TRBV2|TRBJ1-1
CASSLRQETNTEAFF
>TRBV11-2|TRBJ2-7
CASRMGSAYEQYF
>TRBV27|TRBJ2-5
CASSNRGQETQYF
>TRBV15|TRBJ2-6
CATSRVESGANVLTF
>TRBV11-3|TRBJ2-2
CASSLTPDTGELFF
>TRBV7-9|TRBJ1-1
CASSRTGTEAFF